One and the same sample provided the 31 T cell receptor beta chains below, sequenced in a study of CD8+ T cells in alopecia areata. Following extraction, RNA underwent reverse transcription to cDNA, which served as the sequencing template. Data came from immunoSEQ multiplex PCR; TCRdb stores just in-frame clones and leaves some out. The data show tens of thousands of clones, 55% to 75% seen once. Specimen: CD8+ T cells sorted from blood, collected at week 0. The receptors shown here come from a human donor with alopecia areata.

This clone was detected only a few times. Additional DNA sequences in this sample encode the identical CDR3. The chain has TRBV9 and TRBJ2-3; D gene ambiguous. The CDR3 runs 13 residues. The germline V and J ends were trimmed by 0 bases and 3 bases, with 5 bases remaining between them. The germline CDR1 and CDR2 sequences are SGDLS and YYNGEE. CDR3 loop: CASSVVSTDTQYF. Written as DNA, the CDR3 is TGTGCCAGCAGCGTAGTTTCAACAGATACGCAGTATTTT. The full variable domain, in which reference TRBV9 and TRBJ2-3 provide the parts outside the CDR3, is DSGVTQTPKHLITATGQRVTLRCSPRSGDLSVYWYQQSLDQGLQFLIQYYNGEERAKGNILERFSAQQFPDLHSELNLSSLELGDSALYFCASSVVSTDTQYFGPGTRLTVL.

The V call is TRBV7-9, the J call TRBJ1-2; 7 positions agree with TRBD1. With V trimmed by 1 base and J by 0 bases, 8 bases remained unmatched. CDR3 length: 17 amino acids. Germline V gene lookup returns CDR1 SEHNR and CDR2 FQNEAQ (reference sequence). The CDR3 region is CASSLGGRQGANYGYTF. The CDR3 nucleotides read TGTGCCAGCAGCTTAGGTGGGAGACAGGGAGCTAACTATGGCTACACCTTC.

This clone turned up a few times. V usage is TRBV5-1 and J usage is TRBJ1-5, with 10 nucleotides matching TRBD1. The CDR3 totals 16 residues. Germline assignment: CDR1 SGHRS and CDR2 YFSETQ. V lost 0 bases, J lost 7 bases, and 7 bases stayed unmatched. CDR3 protein: CASSLGTGGRFQPQHF. DNA for the CDR3: TGCGCCAGCAGCTTGGGGACAGGGGGGCGATTCCAGCCCCAGCATTTT.

This clone was recorded only once. V gene TRBV7-9 combines with J gene TRBJ2-7; D is possibly TRBD1 (6 bases). CDR3 size: 13 residues. Germline assignment: CDR1 SEHNR and CDR2 FQNEAQ (reference sequence). The germline V and J ends were trimmed by 6 bases and 2 bases, with 11 bases remaining between them. CDR3 loop: CASSSTGTYEQYF. CDR3 DNA: TGTGCCAGCAGTTCCACAGGGACCTACGAGCAGTACTTC.

This clone showed up just a few times. The chain is built from TRBV4-1 and TRBJ2-5; D may be TRBD2 (6 bases). With 1 base removed from V and 2 bases from J, the gap between germline ends came to 20 bases. Germline loops: CDR1 MGHRA, CDR2 YSYEKL. The CDR3 runs to 18 residues. The CDR3 bases are TGCGCCAGCAGCCAAGGGACCTCTGGACTACCAAAGCAAGAGACCCAGTACTTC. Translating gives CASSQGTSGLPKQETQYF.

With respect to this clone: Distinct nucleotide sequences in the sample also encode this CDR3. The rearrangement joins TRBV27 to TRBJ2-2; no clear D. The CDR3 spans 11 residues. CDR1 and CDR2 from the germline V gene are MNHEY and SMNVEV (reference sequence). V was pared by 5 bases and J by 6 bases, with 4 bases between. The CDR3 loop reads CASSAAGELFF. In DNA form, the CDR3 reads TGTGCCAGCAGTGCTGCCGGGGAGCTGTTTTTT.

This rearrangement joins TRBV29-1 to TRBJ1-1; D gene unclear. This CDR3 is 13 amino acids long. The V gene lost 4 bases and the J gene lost 1 base, with 10 bases spanning the gap. The germline gives CDR1 SQVTM, CDR2 ANQGSEA. DNA of the CDR3: TGCAGCGTTGGTAAGGCCACGAACACTGAAGCTTTCTTT. Its protein is CSVGKATNTEAFF.

This clone was counted a few times. This CDR3 reads CASSQETSSGANVLTF. The CDR3, as DNA: TGCGCCAGCAGCCAGGAAACCAGCTCTGGGGCCAACGTCCTGACTTTC. The rearrangement uses TRBV4-1 and TRBJ2-6; no reliable D call. V was cut by 3 bases and J by 0 bases, with 9 bases left in between. The CDR3 length is 16 residues. Germline CDR1 reads MGHRA; CDR2 reads YSYEKL.

This rearrangement joins TRBV4-3 to TRBJ2-1, with no clear D. Trimming cost V 0 bases and J 9 bases, with 12 bases left between them. This CDR3 spans 14 amino acids. Per germline, CDR1 LGHNA and CDR2 YSLEER. Here the CDR3 reads CASSQDRSAFEQFF. As DNA, the CDR3 is TGCGCCAGCAGCCAAGATCGGAGCGCGTTTGAGCAGTTCTTC.

The CDR3 loop reads CASSQDPLGTAPYEQYF. As DNA, the CDR3 is TGTGCCAGCAGCCAAGATCCCCTCGGGACAGCCCCATACGAGCAGTACTTC. The V call is TRBV4-2, the J call TRBJ2-7; 7 bases agree with TRBD1. Per germline, CDR1 LGHNA and CDR2 YNFKEQ. The CDR3 is 17 residues long. V gave up 0 bases and J gave up 4 bases; unmatched junction bases: 12.

The chain has TRBV9 and TRBJ1-5, with 8 bases aligning to TRBD1. Unmatched junction bases numbered 6, after V lost 5 bases and J lost 2 bases. The CDR3 is 15 amino acids. Germline CDR1 is SGDLS and CDR2 is YYNGEE. CDR3 DNA: TGTGCCAGCAGTCCTGGACAGGGAGGCAATCAGCCCCAGCATTTT. This gives the protein CASSPGQGGNQPQHF.

As to this clone: Mismatch with germline at one junction end may stem from a read error. Other DNA sequences from this sample encode an identical CDR3 as well. This chain connects TRBV5-5 to TRBJ1-1; 10 nucleotides align to TRBD1. The CDR3 sequence is 16 residues long. Per germline, CDR1 SGHKS and CDR2 YYEKEE (reference sequence). The CDR3 reads CASSQEFGDRGYEAFF. DNA for the CDR3: TGCGCCAGCAGCCAAGAATTTGGGGACAGGGGTTATGAAGCTTTCTTT.

The J gene is TRBJ2-3, the V gene TRBV9; 14 bases fit TRBD2. Germline V gene data show CDR1 as SGDLS and CDR2 as YYNGEE. V lost 4 bases to trimming and J lost 0 bases; unmatched junction nucleotides: 7. This CDR3 contains 18 residues. The DNA for the CDR3 is TGTGCCAGCAGCCCCCGACTAGCGGGGGGGATTAGCACAGATACGCAGTATTTT. It is translated as CASSPRLAGGISTDTQYF.

For this clone: Other DNA variants within this sample encode the same CDR3. The chain links TRBV5-6 to TRBJ1-2, with a possible D match to TRBD1 (5 bases). The CDR3 runs 13 residues. The V end was cut by 0 bases, the J end by 2 bases, with 5 bases between. The germline V gene has CDR1 SGHDT and CDR2 YYEEEE. The CDR3 DNA is TGTGCCAGCAGCTTGGGGGGCAACTATGGCTACACCTTC. Translated: CASSLGGNYGYTF. Full variable domain (missing parts from reference TRBV5-6 and TRBJ1-2): DAGVTQSPTHLIKTRGQQVTLRCSPKSGHDTVSWYQQALGQGPQFIFQYYEEEERQRGNFPDRFSGHQFPNYSSELNVNALLLGDSALYLCASSLGGNYGYTFGSGTRLTVV.

CDR3 sequence: CSVLHNLNTGELFF. In DNA form, the CDR3 reads TGCAGCGTTCTACATAACCTGAACACCGGGGAGCTGTTTTTT. The chain carries TRBV29-1 and TRBJ2-2; D ambiguous. V was shortened by 5 bases and J by 1 base, with 11 bases between the two germline ends. Germline CDR1 SQVTM, CDR2 ANQGSEA. The CDR3 is 14 residues long.

Relative to its sample, this clone is medium-sized (0.01 to 0.1%). V and J are TRBV7-9 and TRBJ2-7; no firm D call. The germline V and J ends were trimmed by 3 bases and 1 base, with 10 bases remaining between them. This CDR3 spans 14 amino acids. In germline, CDR1 is SEHNR, CDR2 FQNEAQ (reference sequence). The CDR3 bases are TGTGCCAGCAGCTTTAGTTTCTCGTCCTACGAGCAGTACTTC. Translation gives CASSFSFSSYEQYF.

For the CDR3, the DNA is TGTGCCAGCAGTTACAAGGGTGGGGAGACCCAGTACTTC. Amino acid sequence: CASSYKGGETQYF. V usage is TRBV6-5 and J usage is TRBJ2-5, with D uncertain. The germline V gene has CDR1 MNHEY and CDR2 SVGAGI. This CDR3 comprises 13 residues. The V gene lost 2 bases and the J gene lost 5 bases, with 9 bases spanning the gap.

The genes are TRBV4-3 and TRBJ1-6; no reliable D call. Trimming took 1 base from V and 9 from J, leaving 10 bases between them. Germline CDR1 LGHNA, CDR2 YSLEER. CDR3 length: 14 residues. CDR3 in amino acids: CASSQAGRSSPLHF. Here the CDR3 DNA reads TGCGCCAGCAGCCAAGCAGGACGTTCTTCACCCCTCCACTTT.

This clone has only a few counts. This rearrangement joins TRBV9 to TRBJ2-4, with unresolved D. Germline CDR1 and CDR2: SGDLS and YYNGEE. The CDR3 loop spans 14 amino acids. Trimming removed 4 bases from V and 13 bases from J, with 21 bases in between. Written as DNA, the CDR3 is TGTGCCAGCAGCCCCCTCCTAGACTCCTTTGAACAGTACTTC. Its translation: CASSPLLDSFEQYF.

The chain combines TRBV2 with TRBJ2-7, with D perhaps TRBD2 (6 bases). The V end was cut by 5 bases, the J end by 7 bases, with 12 bases between. From germline, CDR1 is SNHLY and CDR2 FYNNEI. The CDR3 runs to 12 residues. CDR3 loop: CASSFGGSEQYF. Written as DNA, the CDR3 is TGTGCCAGCAGTTTTGGGGGGAGTGAGCAGTACTTC.

V and J are TRBV2 and TRBJ1-1; no reliable D call. V shed 5 bases and J shed 3 bases, with 13 bases lying between them. This CDR3 is 14 amino acids long. CDR1 is SNHLY, CDR2 FYNNEI, per germline. CDR3 in amino acids: CASSPDPIYTEAFF. In nucleotides, the CDR3 is TGTGCCAGCAGTCCCGACCCGATTTACACTGAAGCTTTCTTT.

This clone occurred a few times. The V call is TRBV4-3, the J call TRBJ2-5; 7 bases are shared with TRBD1. J was trimmed by 4 bases and V by 0 bases; bases with no gene match: 5. The germline V gene encodes CDR1 LGHNA and CDR2 YSLEER. The CDR3 has 15 amino acids. CDR3 sequence reads: CASSQEYPGGETQYF. As DNA, the CDR3 is TGCGCCAGCAGCCAAGAATACCCAGGGGGAGAGACCCAGTACTTC.

This chain joins TRBV11-1 and TRBJ2-5; the D gene is possibly TRBD2 (5 bases). CDR1 and CDR2 (germline): SGHAT, FQDESV (reference sequence). Trimming took 3 bases from V and 5 from J, leaving 19 bases between them. The CDR3 has 16 amino acids. The CDR3 DNA sequence: TGTGCCAGCAGCTTGTATCCTGCGGCAGGCGGGGAGACCCAGTACTTC. Translating it yields CASSLYPAAGGETQYF.

This chain joins TRBV5-1 and TRBJ1-2; maybe TRBD1 (6 bases). With 1 base removed from V and 3 bases from J, the gap between germline ends came to 10 bases. This CDR3 spans 14 amino acids. CDR1 and CDR2 (germline): SGHRS, YFSETQ. CDR3 loop: CASSLTPGDYGYTF. CDR3 DNA: TGCGCCAGCAGCTTGACACCAGGGGACTATGGCTACACCTTC.

The chain couples TRBV5-1 to TRBJ1-2, with D perhaps matching TRBD1 (6 bases). Germline values: CDR1 SGHRS, CDR2 YFSETQ. Trimming took off 5 bases at V and 5 bases at J, with 13 bases between the two ends. This CDR3 has 13 residues. CDR3 sequence: CASRSAGEYGYTF. The CDR3, as DNA: TGCGCCAGCAGGTCGGCAGGGGAATATGGCTACACCTTC.

V is TRBV29-1 and J is TRBJ1-2; D remains unclear. This CDR3 comprises 11 residues. Germline V gives CDR1 SQVTM, CDR2 ANQGSEA. V shed 5 bases and J shed 5 bases, with 9 bases lying between them. The CDR3 sequence: CSVTGVYGYTF. In DNA form, the CDR3 reads TGCAGCGTTACCGGGGTTTATGGCTACACCTTC.

The chain has TRBV29-1 and TRBJ1-1, with D unresolved. CDR3 length: 11 amino acids. Germline CDR1 SQVTM, CDR2 ANQGSEA. The V end was cut by 5 bases, the J end by 5 bases, with 9 bases between. CDR3 DNA: TGCAGCGTTCAGTTTGGGACTGAAGCTTTCTTT. Protein sequence: CSVQFGTEAFF.

The chain employs TRBV29-1 and TRBJ2-5; 7 bases agree with TRBD1. The junction had 2 bases not matched to a gene; V was cut back by 3 bases and J by 1 base. The germline V gene has CDR1 SQVTM and CDR2 ANQGSEA. The CDR3 length is 13 residues. The DNA for the CDR3 is TGCAGCGTTGACTGGGACAGCCAAGAGACCCAGTACTTC. Its translation: CSVDWDSQETQYF.

This chain connects TRBV7-8 to TRBJ2-1; TRBD2 matches at 11 bases. J was trimmed by 4 bases and V by 2 bases; bases with no gene match: 4. Germline V gene sequence: CDR1 SGHVS, CDR2 FQNEAQ. CDR3 length: 16 residues. The CDR3 region is CASSLQTSGVYNEQFF. The CDR3 DNA sequence: TGTGCCAGCAGCTTACAGACTAGCGGGGTATACAATGAGCAGTTCTTC. Drawing the rest from reference TRBV7-8 and TRBJ2-1, the complete variable domain is GAGVSQSPRYKVAKRGQDVALRCDPISGHVSLFWYQQALGQGPEFLTYFQNEAQLDKSGLPSDRFFAERPEGSVSTLKIQRTQQEDSAVYLCASSLQTSGVYNEQFFGPGTRLTVL.

V usage is TRBV7-9 and J usage is TRBJ2-2; TRBD2 is a possible D gene (6 bases). Trimming removed 4 bases from V and 3 bases from J, with 9 bases in between. This CDR3 has 14 amino acids. Germline lookup yields CDR1 SEHNR and CDR2 FQNEAQ (reference sequence). This chain's CDR3 is CASSSGLYTGELFF. The CDR3 nucleotides read TGTGCCAGCAGCTCGGGACTTTACACCGGGGAGCTGTTTTTT.

J is TRBJ2-1 and V is TRBV29-1; possibly TRBD2 for D (5 bases). The V and J ends lost 5 bases and 0 bases respectively, with 11 bases between them. The CDR3 length is 14 residues. Per germline, CDR1 SQVTM and CDR2 ANQGSEA. The CDR3 is CSVKEESSYNEQFF. In DNA form, the CDR3 reads TGCAGCGTTAAGGAGGAAAGCTCCTACAATGAGCAGTTCTTC.